Below are 5 T cell receptor beta chains sequenced from a single sample in a study of response to subunit inactivated influenza vaccine. From the RT-PCR reads, TCRdb called clonotypes with MiXCR, one entry per CDR3 protein. The data show hundreds of thousands of distinct CDR3 sequences, with around 18% seen just once and about 11% held by the top ten. The source material was PBMCs from blood, sampled 5 to 6 days after vaccination. The receptors originated from a man aged 50-60 years who received an inactivated influenza vaccine.

This sequence joins TRBV10-3 and TRBJ2-7; D possibly corresponds to TRBD1 (6 bases). The CDR3 runs 12 residues. V was shortened by 10 bases and J by 1 base, with 11 bases between the two germline ends. CDR1 is ENHRY and CDR2 is SYGVKD in the germline V gene. In DNA, the CDR3 is TGTGCCACACAGGGCTTATCCTACGAGCAGTACTTC. This translates into CATQGLSYEQYF.

The CDR3 region has the DNA TGTGCCAGCAGTTTAAGTAGGTGGGGACAGTTGAACACTGAAGCTTTCTTT. It encodes CASSLSRWGQLNTEAFF. The chain recombines TRBV12-3 or TRBV12-4 with TRBJ1-1, with 7 bases aligning to TRBD1. After removal of 2 bases from V and 0 bases from J, the junction contained 9 bases not matched to a gene. CDR3 length equals 17 residues.

This clonotype was counted a few times. The V call is TRBV7-9, the J call TRBJ2-1; D tentatively reads TRBD1 or TRBD2 (5 bases each). Trimming cost V 5 bases and J 9 bases, with 20 bases left between them. The CDR3 extends over 15 amino acids. The V gene's germline CDR1 is SEHNR and CDR2 FQNEAQ (reference sequence). The chain's CDR3 is CASSPGTRSRSEQFF. The DNA for the CDR3 is TGTGCCAGCAGCCCAGGGACCCGGAGCAGGTCTGAGCAGTTCTTC.

This clonotype was seen a few times. The genes are TRBV10-3 and TRBJ2-7; possible D gene TRBD2, 7 bases. The V end lost 6 bases, the J end lost 3 bases, and 15 bases lay between the germline ends. CDR1 is ENHRY and CDR2 is SYGVKD in the germline V gene. CDR3 length: 14 amino acids. CDR3 protein: CAIRGGASLYEQYF. For the CDR3, the DNA is TGTGCCATCAGAGGGGGGGCTAGTCTCTACGAGCAGTACTTC.

The chain uses TRBV3-1 and TRBJ2-7; TRBD1 matches 7 bases. The CDR3 extends over 13 amino acids. Germline CDR1 is LGHDT and CDR2 is YNNKEL (reference sequence). After removal of 1 base from V and 5 bases from J, the junction contained 2 bases not matched to a gene. The CDR3 loop reads CASSQVGGHEQYF. CDR3 nucleotide sequence: TGTGCCAGCAGCCAAGTAGGGGGCCACGAGCAGTACTTC.